These T cell receptor beta chains were read from a single sample in a study of blood T cell repertoires in COVID-19. Libraries were prepared by immunoSEQ multiplex PCR; TCRdb keeps only in-frame clonotypes and omits some of them. The sample includes 200,000 to 300,000 clones, approximately 91% seen only once; the top ten take 0.8% to 0.95%. Material for sequencing was peripheral blood. Source of these receptors: a man younger than 45 with COVID-19, enrolled during active disease. Both conserved end residues are part of each CDR3. The D gene is left open where the match is weak. Clone sizes are given selectively: once, few, many, or a class where the clone is expanded.

j_call v_call d_call clone_size cdr3_aa cdr3_nt
TRBJ1-5 TRBV19 - few CASTPPGRGQHQPQHF TGTGCCAGTACCCCCCCCGGGAGGGGCCAACATCAGCCCCAGCATTTT
TRBJ2-3 TRBV13 - once CASSPRRVRADTQYF TGTGCCAGCAGCCCCCGTCGGGTGCGAGCAGATACGCAGTATTTT
TRBJ2-1 TRBV6-5 - - CASSYGQNNEQFF TGTGCCAGCAGTTACGGACAGAACAATGAGCAGTTCTTC
TRBJ1-1 TRBV19 - - CATMGGVNRGTEAFF TGTGCCACCATGGGGGGGGTTAACCGGGGCACTGAAGCTTTCTTT
TRBJ1-1 TRBV6-5 - - CASSRRQTNTEAFF TGTGCCAGCAGCCGCCGACAGACGAACACTGAAGCTTTCTTT
TRBJ1-3 TRBV5-1 - - CASRNQPGTRFSGNTIYF TGCGCCAGCAGAAATCAACCCGGGACACGGTTCTCTGGAAACACCATATATTTT
TRBJ1-2 TRBV18 - once CASSLESGQLYGYTF TGTGCCAGCTCACTAGAATCAGGACAGCTCTATGGCTACACCTTC
TRBJ1-5 TRBV21-1 - - CASSNRTGDNQPQHF TGTGCCAGCAGCAATCGAACAGGGGACAATCAGCCCCAGCATTTT
TRBJ1-4 TRBV30 - - CACPRSSNEKLFF TGTGCCTGCCCCCGGTCCTCTAATGAAAAACTGTTTTTT
TRBJ1-2 TRBV29-1 - - CSALAGPTNYGYTF TGCAGCGCCCTAGCGGGGCCGACTAACTATGGCTACACCTTC
TRBJ2-6 TRBV5-5 - - CASSPTQGHGANVLTF TGTGCCAGCAGCCCTACCCAGGGACACGGGGCCAACGTCCTGACTTTC
TRBJ1-2 TRBV10-3 - - CAITPGTEYGYTF TGTGCCATCACCCCGGGAACGGAATATGGCTACACCTTC
TRBJ2-7 TRBV6-6 - - CASSYSPWGHTYEQYF TGTGCCAGCAGTTACTCTCCCTGGGGACACACATACGAGCAGTACTTC
TRBJ2-1 TRBV3-1/TRBV3-2 TRBD2 once CASSRGSGSNEQFF TGTGCCAGCAGCCGCGGAAGCGGGAGCAATGAGCAGTTCTTC
TRBJ2-3 TRBV15 TRBD2 once CATSRGSGGITDTQYF TGTGCCACCAGCAGAGGATCGGGGGGGATCACAGATACGCAGTATTTT
TRBJ1-1 TRBV11-1 - - CASSLGLQGGTEAFF TGTGCCAGCAGCTTAGGGCTTCAGGGAGGCACTGAAGCTTTCTTT
TRBJ1-2 TRBV30 TRBD1 few CAWGGTGQGIDGYTF TGTGCCTGGGGCGGGACGGGACAGGGTATAGATGGCTACACCTTC
TRBJ2-2 TRBV11-2 - once CASSFGVHTGELFF TGTGCCAGCAGCTTCGGTGTACACACCGGGGAGCTGTTTTTT
TRBJ1-2 TRBV5-1 - - CASSLDRGINYGYTF TGCGCCAGCAGCTTGGATCGGGGGATAAACTATGGCTACACCTTC
TRBJ1-5 TRBV12-3/TRBV12-4 - - CASSRQGREPQHF TGTGCCAGCAGCCGGCAGGGGCGAGAGCCCCAGCATTTT
TRBJ1-1 TRBV5-5 - - CASSATPNTEAFF TGTGCCAGCAGCGCAACACCAAACACTGAAGCTTTCTTT
TRBJ1-6 TRBV23-1 - - CASHIGRRDSPLHF TGCGCCAGTCATATTGGGCGGAGGGATTCACCCCTCCACTTT
TRBJ1-2 TRBV20-1 - - CSASAPGVGYGYTF TGCAGTGCTAGTGCCCCAGGGGTGGGATATGGCTACACCTTC
TRBJ1-1 TRBV6-5 TRBD1 once CASTMTGGTEAFF TGTGCCAGCACCATGACAGGGGGCACTGAAGCTTTCTTT
TRBJ1-3 TRBV10-3 - - CAIRPGLAGNTIYF TGTGCCATCAGACCAGGGTTAGCTGGAAACACCATATATTTT
TRBJ1-6 TRBV20-1 TRBD1 - CSASGGLRQGVNSPLHF TGCAGTGCTAGTGGAGGGTTACGACAGGGAGTAAATTCACCCCTCCACTTT
TRBJ2-5 TRBV29-1 - - CSVEGGLGETQYF TGCAGCGTTGAGGGGGGGCTTGGAGAGACCCAGTACTTC
TRBJ1-4 TRBV5-6 TRBD1 - CASSLQSRDRGEREKLFF TGTGCCAGCAGCTTACAGTCCCGGGACAGGGGGGAAAGGGAAAAACTGTTTTTT
TRBJ2-6 TRBV9 - - CASSPTDSGANVLTF TGTGCCAGCAGCCCGACAGACTCTGGGGCCAACGTCCTGACTTTC
TRBJ2-5 TRBV19 TRBD2 - CASFGGNQETQYF TGTGCCAGTTTCGGGGGGAACCAAGAGACCCAGTACTTC
TRBJ2-1 TRBV5-4 - - CASSPGQNSYNEQFF TGTGCCAGCAGCCCGGGACAAAACTCCTACAATGAGCAGTTCTTC
TRBJ1-5 TRBV27 - - CASSLTGMQPQHF TGTGCCAGCAGTTTAACAGGGATGCAGCCCCAGCATTTT
TRBJ1-1 TRBV9 - - CASSVDGDTEAFF TGTGCCAGCAGCGTAGACGGTGACACTGAAGCTTTCTTT
TRBJ1-4 TRBV6-5 TRBD1 - CASSSDRGRGKLFF TGTGCCAGCAGCTCGGACAGGGGGAGGGGAAAACTGTTTTTT
TRBJ2-5 TRBV11-2 TRBD1 - CASSSGKGQGAHETQYF TGTGCCAGCAGCTCCGGGAAGGGACAGGGGGCGCACGAGACCCAGTACTTC
TRBJ1-2 TRBV6-5 - - CASSYSGRGYGYTF TGTGCCAGCAGTTACTCGGGGAGGGGTTATGGCTACACCTTC